The entry below describes one TCR beta chain. The source of the sample is a study of blood T cell repertoires in COVID-19. Study-wide background: The samples span acute and convalescent COVID-19 from the United States, Italy and Spain. T cells, B-cell-depleted T cells, or PBMCs supplied cDNA or gDNA.

Germline CDR1 reads SGHRS; CDR2 reads YFSETQ. The V gene lost 4 bases and the J gene lost 1 base, with 11 bases spanning the gap. The CDR3 covers 14 residues. Original analysis: Amplification from reference gene primers served as the basis for estimated nucleated cell counts. Some clones are missing from TCRdb's copy, which holds only in-frame ones; the method was immunoSEQ multiplex PCR. V and J calls and clone size are as listed in that table; D and trimming were resolved from the DNA. The table includes about half a million clones, 70% to 90% detected once. The clonotype was recovered from a human donor in a cohort sampled during active COVID-19. The chain carries TRBV5-1 and TRBJ1-1, with a tentative D call TRBD1 (5 bases). The material sequenced was peripheral blood. The CDR3 DNA follows: TGCGCCAGCAGCCTCATGACAGAGAACACTGAAGCTTTCTTT. This translates into CASSLMTENTEAFF. The variable domain in full, with the rest retrieved from reference TRBV5-1 and TRBJ1-1, is KAGVTQTPRYLIKTRGQQVTLSCSPISGHRSVSWYQQTPGQGLQFLFEYFSETQRNKGNFPGRFSGRQFSNSRSEMNVSTLELGDSALYLCASSLMTENTEAFFGQGTRLTVV.